The clone carrying this T cell receptor beta chain occurred a few times. This CDR3 comprises 14 residues. Germline V gene data show CDR1 as MNHEY and CDR2 as SMNVEV (reference sequence). Trimming removed 3 bases from V and 4 bases from J, with 12 bases in between. Beta-chain TCR CDR3 regions were amplified from RNA transcripts. Following a first-round RT-PCR that used HTBI primers, a second-round multiplex PCR was carried out. TCRdb re-derived calls from the multiplex PCR reads in MiXCR, one entry per CDR3 protein. The sample has hundreds of thousands of distinct CDR3 sequences; about a fifth are singletons. This sample was included in a study of Graves' ophthalmopathy and Graves' hyperthyroidism.

J is TRBJ1-1 and V is TRBV27; D may be TRBD1 (5 bases). The sequence was obtained from a woman aged 18-29 years with stable Graves' hyperthyroidism. Some clones in this sample may be carry-over from other donors' samples. The sequencing input was peripheral blood. CDR3 coding DNA: TGTGCCAGCAGTTTTTCCGCAGGGTCCACTGAAGCTTTCTTT. Residues: CASSFSAGSTEAFF.